This entry is about one T cell receptor beta chain. It lacks a known antigen. Per-base quality was not reported, and no clone a single base away is much larger than it. For the CD8 naive samples, CD45RO-negative cells were positively selected for CCR7, yielding a CD45RA+CCR7+ population from which TemRA cells were excluded. The donors were healthy, HIV-negative adults who had no recently reported acute infections or vaccinations. Every donor was a Caucasian adult living in Nashville, Tennessee, USA. Blood was collected by leukapheresis, and PBMCs were isolated by Ficoll-Histopaque density gradient centrifugation and then cryopreserved in liquid nitrogen vapor phase. Purity and quantity of every magnetically sorted T cell population were checked by analytical flow cytometry. Genomic DNA was isolated from each sorted fraction and quantified by UV absorbance on a Nanodrop 2000c. Using the deep immunoSEQ assay, multiplex PCR amplified TCR CDR3 regions from genomic DNA. Extracted genomic DNA from each cell subset was spread evenly across all wells of several immunoSEQ 96-well plates, with each plate serving as a replicate. Each replicate PCR for sorted subsets received about 180 ng genomic DNA, equal to about 30,000 T cell genomes. Purified libraries were quantified with a Qubit 3.0 fluorometer, sized on a Bioanalyzer 2100, and re-quantified with the KAPA Library Quantification kit. A separate single-read 150-cycle Illumina NextSeq 550 flow cell was used to sequence each immunoSEQ 96-well plate. The original pipeline was this. Because the immunoSEQ output held only junctional sequences and lacked quality scores, the filtering could not match the filtering applied to full-length reads. Sequences were annotated with PyIR, a Python wrapper for IgBLAST v1.9, and V/J genes and CDR3 were assigned using IMGT germline references. Any read was removed if the V/J assignment was weak (E-value above 1e-6), the CDR3 was missing, or the read contained stop codons, out-of-frame junctions, or ambiguous translated residues. V3J clonotypes were defined as sequences sharing the same inferred V gene, J gene, and CDR3 amino acid sequence. Percentage overlap between repertoires was computed as shared unique clonotypes divided by the size of the smaller repertoire. RTK rarefaction, the Chao1 estimator, and Recon v2.1 estimates of unobserved clonotypes were used to assess repertoire richness. Generation probabilities for all TCRbeta clonotypes obtained by the gDNA method from a handful of donors were computed using OLGA. TCRdb retrieved this table from immuneACCESS and kept in-frame rearrangements only. Not all clones are present; in checked studies, unresolved V genes account for under half, and no reason is known for the remainder. V and J calls and clone size follow that table, whereas D and trimming were derived from the DNA. Across this sample there are around 550,000 clones, with 85% to 95% seen only once. The top ten constitute over 0.09% of the sample.

This record comes from a study of shared clonotypes between healthy human individuals (dated by TCRdb to 2019 to 2021). A note on the overall study: The cohort comprised two women and a few men aged 18 to 49 years. For each donor, CD4 naive and CD4 memory were each given three plates, CD8 naive was given two plates, and CD8 memory was given one plate. To increase sequencing depth and limit assay-specific biases, different laboratories used diverse techniques to prepare libraries and sequence TCR repertoires. Blood TCR repertoires of about five healthy adults were deeply sequenced to estimate repertoire size and the extent of clonotype sharing between individuals. Leukapheresis yielded between about 0.94 and 10 billion PBMCs per donor. What the study reported, not specific to this receptor: Naive subsets generally had larger estimated clonotype richness than memory subsets. The genetic and exposure-history diversity represented was limited by the small number of donors. Even with the large sequencing depth, rarefaction of the sorted-subset datasets indicated that sequencing was incomplete. Pairwise subsampling led to the expectation that sequencing depth would affect the degree of clonotype sharing among donors. Clonotypes shared by all four sorted-subset donors showed higher generation probabilities than non-shared clonotypes. Sampling was limited to blood, and TCR repertoires in tissue likely differ from TCR repertoires in blood. Sharing across four donors was observed for about 4.8% of naive CD4, over 3% of naive CD8, 2% to 2.5% of memory CD4, and about 0.38% of memory CD8 clonotypes.

Trimming removed 0 bases from V and 1 base from J, leaving 7 bases between the germline ends. From a lookup of the germline V gene (reference sequence), CDR1 and CDR2 are GTSNPN and SVGIG. Including the terminal cysteine and phenylalanine, the CDR3 comprises 14 residues. Only the CDR3 region is kept as DNA, spanning 42 bases read in frame from base 1. The chain links TRBV30 with TRBJ1-5; the D gene is not confidently resolved. This receptor was taken from a woman in her 30s in good health. Sequenced material: naive CD8+ T cells sorted from blood. Sample cell subset or site, as interpreted from the label and publication: CD45RA+CCR7+. The CDR3 region has the sequence CAWSVASSNQPQHF. The nucleotide sequence is given as TGTGCCTGGAGTGTAGCAAGCAGCAATCAGCCCCAGCATTTT.